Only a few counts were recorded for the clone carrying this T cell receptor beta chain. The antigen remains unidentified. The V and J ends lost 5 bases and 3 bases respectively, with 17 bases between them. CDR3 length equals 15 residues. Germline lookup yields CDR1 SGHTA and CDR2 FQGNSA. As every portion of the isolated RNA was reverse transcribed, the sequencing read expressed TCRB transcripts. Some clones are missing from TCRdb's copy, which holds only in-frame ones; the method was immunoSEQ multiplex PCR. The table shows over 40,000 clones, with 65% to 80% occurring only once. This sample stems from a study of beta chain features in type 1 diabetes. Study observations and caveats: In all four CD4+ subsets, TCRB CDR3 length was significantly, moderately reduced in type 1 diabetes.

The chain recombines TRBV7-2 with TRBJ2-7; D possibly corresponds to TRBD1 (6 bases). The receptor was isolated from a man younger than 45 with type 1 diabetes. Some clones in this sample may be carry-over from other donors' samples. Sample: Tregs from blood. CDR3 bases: TGTGCCAGCAGCCCCGGAGCAGGGGTTAGCTACGAGCAGTACTTC. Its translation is CASSPGAGVSYEQYF.